This T cell receptor beta chain was sequenced during a study of early T cells in non-severe SARS-CoV-2 infection. This CDR3 region has 13 residues. The germline CDR1 and CDR2 sequences are LGHDT and YNNKEL (reference sequence). Trimming took 2 bases from V and 6 from J, leaving 10 bases between them. Study-wide results and caveats: Using VDJdb, the matching emphasized anti-spike CD8 responses while missing private and CD4 specificities.

Of note for this clonotype: Its specificity is not known.

TCRdb redid the calling of the 5' RACE reads with MiXCR, one entry per CDR3 protein. The sample comprises about 83,000 distinct CDR3 sequences, less than 11% of which are singletons, and approximately 8% rests with the top ten. This specimen was whole blood, taken at baseline. This chain links TRBV3-1 with TRBJ2-5; D assignment may be TRBD1 or TRBD2 (7 bases each). The receptor's source is an adult who was a healthcare worker with PCR-confirmed SARS-CoV-2 infection or an uninfected control (not recorded which). As DNA, the CDR3 is TGTGCCAGCAGCCAACAGGGGGGGAAGACCCAGTACTTC. Translation: CASSQQGGKTQYF.